This passage covers 8 T cell receptor beta chains from one sample sequenced in a study of T cell responses to AZD1222 COVID-19 vaccine. Assay used: immunoSEQ multiplex PCR; TCRdb lists only in-frame clones, some missing. Among about 180,000 clones listed, 88% were seen once. The input for sequencing was peripheral blood, taken 28 days after the second AZD1222 dose. These receptors all stem from an adult who received the AZD1222 COVID-19 vaccine.

The rearrangement joins TRBV9 to TRBJ1-6, with TRBD1 as a possible D gene (5 bases). Germline-derived CDR1 and CDR2 are SGDLS and YYNGEE. CDR3 length: 15 residues. Trimming pared 6 bases from V and 6 bases from J, leaving 16 bases between. In DNA, the CDR3 is TGTGCCAGCAACCTAGGGGACTTACGTAATTCACCCCTCCACTTT. This sequence encodes CASNLGDLRNSPLHF.

V is TRBV5-6 and J is TRBJ2-1; D uncertain. CDR3 length: 12 amino acids. V shed 2 bases and J shed 9 bases, with 9 bases lying between them. The V gene's germline CDR1 is SGHDT and CDR2 YYEEEE. The CDR3 DNA reads TGTGCCAGCAGCTTCGGGCTCCCTGAGCAGTTCTTC. It translates to CASSFGLPEQFF.

The chain recombines TRBV29-1 with TRBJ1-6; D possibly corresponds to TRBD1 (6 bases). Germline V lookup: CDR1 SQVTM, CDR2 ANQGSEA. Trimming removed 6 bases at V and 6 bases at J, with 15 bases between. The CDR3 is 14 amino acids. CDR3 sequence reads: CSVAGAQPNSPLHF. CDR3 in DNA: TGCAGCGTCGCGGGGGCCCAACCTAATTCACCCCTCCACTTT.

The chain joins TRBV28 to TRBJ1-6; D is perhaps TRBD1 (5 bases). The CDR3 loop spans 12 amino acids. With 7 bases removed from V and 8 bases from J, the gap between germline ends came to 9 bases. Germline CDR1 MDHEN, CDR2 SYDVKM. For the CDR3, the DNA is TGTGCCAGCACTATACAGGATTCACCCCTCCACTTT. This translates into CASTIQDSPLHF. The whole variable domain, remainder taken from reference TRBV28 and TRBJ1-6, is DVKVTQSSRYLVKRTGEKVFLECVQDMDHENMFWYRQDPGLGLRLIYFSYDVKMKEKGDIPEGYSVSREKKERFSLILESASTNQTSMYLCASTIQDSPLHFGNGTRLTVT.

The rearrangement links TRBV6-2 or TRBV6-3 to TRBJ1-5; TRBD1 is a possible D gene (5 bases). The germline V gene has CDR1 MNHEY and CDR2 SVGEGT. The V end was cut by 2 bases, the J end by 0 bases, with 17 bases between. This CDR3 is built from 18 residues. CDR3 nucleotides: TGTGCCAGCAGTTACGTCTCTCCCGGGGGGTATAGCAATCAGCCCCAGCATTTT. Protein product: CASSYVSPGGYSNQPQHF.

The chain couples TRBV30 to TRBJ1-3; a possible D gene is TRBD1 (6 bases). The germline V and J ends were trimmed by 1 base and 0 bases, with 10 bases remaining between them. The germline CDR1 and CDR2 sequences are GTSNPN and SVGIG (reference sequence). This CDR3 has 15 amino acids. The DNA of the CDR3 is TGTGCCTGGAGTGCCGGGACAAGCTCTGGAAACACCATATATTTT. Its protein product is CAWSAGTSSGNTIYF.

This clone was picked up a small number of times. The genes are TRBV6-2 or TRBV6-3 and TRBJ2-1; TRBD2 matches 13 bases. V lost 4 bases and J lost 5; bases outside the gene matches: 5. This CDR3 has 16 residues. Germline loops: CDR1 MNHEY, CDR2 SVGEGT. In nucleotides, the CDR3 is TGTGCCAGCAGTTCACTAGCGGGAGGGGGGAACAATGAGCAGTTCTTC. It is translated as CASSSLAGGGNNEQFF.

The chain uses TRBV28 and TRBJ2-7, with unresolved D. Germline V gene data show CDR1 as MDHEN and CDR2 as SYDVKM. Trimming left V 6 bases short and J 5 bases short, with 8 bases between. The CDR3 length is 11 residues. DNA of the CDR3: TGTGCCAGCAGACGGTATGACGAGCAGTACTTC. It yields the protein CASRRYDEQYF.